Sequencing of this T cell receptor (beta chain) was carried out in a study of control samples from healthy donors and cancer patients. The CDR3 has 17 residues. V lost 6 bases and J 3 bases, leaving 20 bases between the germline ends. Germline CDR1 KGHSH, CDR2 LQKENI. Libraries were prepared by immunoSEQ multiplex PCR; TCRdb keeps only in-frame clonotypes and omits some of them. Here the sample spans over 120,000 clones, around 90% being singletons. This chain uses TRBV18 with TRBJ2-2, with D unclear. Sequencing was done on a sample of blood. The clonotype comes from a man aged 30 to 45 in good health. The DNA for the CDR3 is TGTGCCAGCTCCCCGGGCCGGAGCGCCGGCGACACCGGGGAGCTGTTTTTT. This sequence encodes CASSPGRSAGDTGELFF.